This T cell receptor beta chain was recorded in a study of blood T cell repertoires in COVID-19. The overall study: T cells, B-cell-depleted T cells, or PBMCs provided the cDNA or gDNA that served as material.

Assay used: immunoSEQ multiplex PCR; TCRdb lists only in-frame clones, some missing. The sample carries hundreds of thousands of clones, about nine tenths recorded once. The germline V gene has CDR1 SGDLS and CDR2 YYNGEE. There are 11 residues in the CDR3. V was shortened by 4 bases and J by 7 bases, with 8 bases between the two germline ends. V and J are TRBV9 and TRBJ2-5, with D unclear. Sequences were obtained from PBMCs or T cells enriched from blood (not recorded which). This TCR derives from a woman between 25 and 40 years old with acute COVID-19. In DNA form, the CDR3 reads TGTGCCAGCAGCCCCCACAGGACCCAGTACTTC. This codes for CASSPHRTQYF.